The T cell receptor beta chain under discussion was sequenced for a study of monozygotic twins with inflammatory bowel disease. From its re-call of the 5' RACE reads, TCRdb lists each CDR3 protein once, without DNA. The sample holds 400,000 to 500,000 distinct CDR3 sequences. Notes on the study in general: Especially where disease activity was present, IBD patients had fewer clonotypes in common with others than healthy twins did. Immunosuppressive treatments differing between patients may have added repertoire variability.

This CDR3 contains 15 residues. Per the germline V gene, CDR1 is SGDLS and CDR2 is YYNGEE. As to this clonotype: What it binds is not known.

The TCR sequence derives from a human donor with ulcerative colitis or Crohn's disease, or a healthy co-twin of an affected twin (not recorded which). Sequencing used blood. The gene calls are TRBV9 and TRBJ1-1; lacking DNA, the TRBD1 call made by TCRdb goes unchecked. CDR3 region: CASSPTGTGNTEAFF.